The entry below gives a single TCR beta chain sequence along with its context. The antigen remains unidentified. These data are taken from a study of cytotoxic CD8 clonotypes in ibrutinib-treated CLL. Study-wide context: On average, each sample had approximately 260,000 productive templates and about 89,000 productive rearrangements. Study-wide results and caveats: Clonality went up at ibrutinib response and then declined back toward baseline at progression. Patients had baseline clonality above age-matched healthy donors, and this clonality moved with circulating CD8+ T-cell counts. Sustained-remission and progressing patients' sampling times differed.

Sequencing used immunoSEQ multiplex PCR; TCRdb keeps in-frame clones, though not all of them. The sample includes roughly 190,000 clones, about 72% seen only once; the top ten take around an eighth. The source material was PBMCs, sampled after 24 months of ibrutinib treatment. The source of this sequence is a human donor with chronic lymphocytic leukemia.

CDR3 coding DNA: TGTGCCAGTAATGGGGGCCGGGACAGGGGGCTTGGGAGCAATCAGCCCCAGCATTTT. It yields the protein CASNGGRDRGLGSNQPQHF. V and J are TRBV19 and TRBJ1-5; 12 bases map to TRBD1. The CDR3 length is 19 residues. Trimming cost V 7 bases and J 1 base; bases outside gene matches: 14. Germline V gives CDR1 LNHDA, CDR2 SQIVND (reference sequence).